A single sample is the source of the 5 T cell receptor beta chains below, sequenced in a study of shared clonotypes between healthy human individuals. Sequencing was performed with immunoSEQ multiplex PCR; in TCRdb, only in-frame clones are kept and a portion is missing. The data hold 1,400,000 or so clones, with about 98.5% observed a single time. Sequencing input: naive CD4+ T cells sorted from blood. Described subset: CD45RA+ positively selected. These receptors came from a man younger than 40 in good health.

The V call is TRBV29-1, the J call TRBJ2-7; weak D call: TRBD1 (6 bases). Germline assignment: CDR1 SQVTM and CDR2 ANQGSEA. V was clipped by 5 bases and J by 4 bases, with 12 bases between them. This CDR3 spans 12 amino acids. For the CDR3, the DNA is TGCAGCGTTAGGAAGGGGGAATACGAGCAGTACTTC. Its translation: CSVRKGEYEQYF.

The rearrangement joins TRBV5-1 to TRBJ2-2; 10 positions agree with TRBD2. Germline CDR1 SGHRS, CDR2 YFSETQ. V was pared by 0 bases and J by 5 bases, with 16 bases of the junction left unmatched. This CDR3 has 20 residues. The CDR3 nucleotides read TGCGCCAGCAGCTTGGCCAAATTGCGGCTAGCGGGAGTGTCAACCGGGGAGCTGTTTTTT. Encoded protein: CASSLAKLRLAGVSTGELFF.

For the CDR3, the DNA is TGCGCCAGCAGCTTGGCGGCAGGGTTCGGGTTGGAGACCCAGTACTTC. Translated, it gives CASSLAAGFGLETQYF. The rearrangement uses TRBV5-1 and TRBJ2-5; weak D call: TRBD1 (5 bases). With 0 bases removed from V and 5 bases from J, the gap between germline ends came to 17 bases. The CDR3 consists of 16 residues. Germline V gives CDR1 SGHRS, CDR2 YFSETQ.

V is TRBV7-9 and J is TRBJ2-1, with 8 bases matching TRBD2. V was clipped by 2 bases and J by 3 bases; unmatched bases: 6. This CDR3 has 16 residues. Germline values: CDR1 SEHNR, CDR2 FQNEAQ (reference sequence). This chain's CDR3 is CASSLISGRVYNEQFF. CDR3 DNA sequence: TGTGCCAGCAGCTTAATAAGCGGGAGAGTCTACAATGAGCAGTTCTTC.

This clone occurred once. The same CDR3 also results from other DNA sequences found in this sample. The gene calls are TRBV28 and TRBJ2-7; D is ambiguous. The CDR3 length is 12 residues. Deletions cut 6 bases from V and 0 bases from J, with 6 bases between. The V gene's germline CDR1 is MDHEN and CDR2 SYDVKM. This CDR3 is CASRVSSYEQYF. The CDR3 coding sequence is TGTGCCAGCAGGGTTAGCTCCTACGAGCAGTACTTC.